This TCR beta chain was profiled in a study of blood T cell repertoires in COVID-19. Whole-study context: Some COVID-19 samples were acute and others convalescent; all came from the United States, Italy and Spain. Sources were T cells, B-cell-depleted T cells, or PBMCs; the material itself was cDNA or gDNA.

The ends were cut back, 7 bases at V and 4 bases at J, with 17 bases in the middle. CDR1 and CDR2 (germline): MNHEY, SVGAGI. This CDR3 contains 15 residues. Seattle enrolled patients during active infection and tracked them longitudinally. This clone was counted a few times. Original handling: Amplification from reference gene primers served as the basis for estimated nucleated cell counts. TCRdb keeps only in-frame clones here, not all; method: immunoSEQ multiplex PCR. The V and J calls and clone size are taken from that table; D and trimming were inferred from the DNA. The data contain hundreds of thousands of clones, approximately 86% of them singletons.

Sequences were obtained from peripheral blood. This chain links TRBV6-5 with TRBJ1-3; D ambiguous. This sequence was found in a woman aged 25 to 39 with COVID-19, enrolled during active disease. The CDR3 loop reads CASTNNGVSGNTIYF. The CDR3 DNA reads as TGTGCCAGCACCAACAACGGGGTATCCGGAAACACCATATATTTT.